This entry is about one TCR beta chain. The data were obtained in a study of blood T cell repertoires in COVID-19. Study-level information: COVID-19 samples collected from the United States, Italy and Spain covered acute and convalescent phases. T cells, B-cell-depleted T cells, or PBMCs supplied cDNA or gDNA.

V lost 5 bases to trimming and J lost 7 bases, with 12 bases between them. There are 12 residues in the CDR3. The V gene's germline CDR1 is SGHAT and CDR2 FQNNGV. As handled by the study authors: By means of reference gene primer amplification, nucleated cell counts were estimated. The method was immunoSEQ multiplex PCR; TCRdb's version includes in-frame clones alone and lacks a portion of them. V, J and clone size reflect that table, while D and trimming were determined from the DNA. Of 150,000 to 200,000 clones listed, more than 85% were seen once; the top ten hold around 3%. The clonotype was recovered from a middle-aged man with active or convalescent COVID-19. The genes are TRBV11-2 and TRBJ2-7; a weak D match, TRBD2 (5 bases). The sample comprised peripheral blood. As DNA, the CDR3 is TGTGCCAGCAGCCCTTTCCGGGGAGAGCAGTACTTC. Amino acids: CASSPFRGEQYF. Variable domain in full (rest from reference TRBV11-2 and TRBJ2-7): EAGVAQSPRYKIIEKRQSVAFWCNPISGHATLYWYQQILGQGPKLLIQFQNNGVVDDSQLPKDRFSAERLKGVDSTLKIQPAKLEDSAVYLCASSPFRGEQYFGPGTRLTVT.